The rows below give T cell receptor beta chains drawn from one sample of a study of CD8 T cells in ankylosing spondylitis. TCRdb re-called the 5' RACE reads through MiXCR, storing one row per CDR3 protein. The data show roughly 90,000 distinct CDR3 sequences, almost 8.5% seen once. The source material was blood, either unsorted or a sorted T cell fraction (not recorded which). The receptor source for this set is a male donor with ankylosing spondylitis or in good health (not recorded which). CDR3s include the opening cysteine and the closing phenylalanine or tryptophan. D genes are given only for firm matches. Clone size is stated in some rows and not others, as once, few, many or a class when expanded.

D gene	V gene	J gene	clone size	CDR3 DNA	CDR3 protein
TRBD1	TRBV7-9	TRBJ2-1	many	TGTGCCAGCAGCCCGGGACAGGGAAACAATGAGCAGTTCTTC	CASSPGQGNNEQFF
TRBD2	TRBV7-2	TRBJ2-1	many	TGTGCCAGCAGGTGGGGGAGGGCCCTCAATGAGCAGTTCTTC	CASRWGRALNEQFF
TRBD2	TRBV5-1	TRBJ2-3	many	TGCGCCAGCAGCCCTAGCGGGGCCAGCCTCTCAGATACGCAGTATTTT	CASSPSGASLSDTQYF
TRBD1	TRBV5-1	TRBJ1-1	many	TGCGCCAGCAGCTTAACAGGGGCTGCGGAAGCTTTCTTT	CASSLTGAAEAFF
.	TRBV7-3	TRBJ2-1	many	TGTGCCAGCAGCTTATCTAGGGGACCTACTGAGCAGTTCTTC	CASSLSRGPTEQFF
.	TRBV4-1	TRBJ1-2	many	TGCGCCAGCAGCCTCATCAGGGTTACGGCTGACTATGGCTACACCTTC	CASSLIRVTADYGYTF
.	TRBV6-2/TRBV6-3	TRBJ1-1	.	TGTGCCAGCAGTTCTGTGATGGACACTGAAGCTTTCTTT	CASSSVMDTEAFF
.	TRBV12-3/TRBV12-4	TRBJ2-5	many	TGTGCCAGCAGTTTGGGAAGCCCTAGAGAGACCCAGTACTTC	CASSLGSPRETQYF
.	TRBV10-3	TRBJ2-3	many	TGTGCCATCAGTGCTTTAGACCCCACAGATACGCAGTATTTT	CAISALDPTDTQYF
.	TRBV20-1	TRBJ2-5	many	TGCAGTGCTAGAGGAGGGGGAGTGGAGACCCAGTACTTC	CSARGGGVETQYF
.	TRBV7-2	TRBJ2-7	.	TGTGCCAGCAGCTTAACAGTCGGGACCACTCGGGCCTACGAGCAGTACTTC	CASSLTVGTTRAYEQYF
.	TRBV11-2	TRBJ2-7	many	TGTGCCAGCAGCTTGGGTAGGACCTCATACGAGCAGTACTTC	CASSLGRTSYEQYF
TRBD2	TRBV10-3	TRBJ2-3	many	TGTGCCATCAGGACTAGCGGGAGCACAGATACGCAGTATTTT	CAIRTSGSTDTQYF
.	TRBV7-2	TRBJ2-1	many	TGTGCCAGCAGCTTCGCCAGCTCCTACAATGAGCAGTTCTTC	CASSFASSYNEQFF
.	TRBV12-3/TRBV12-4	TRBJ1-1	many	TGTGCCAGCAGTTTCGGTTCTCGGGGGCGGAACACTGAAGCTTTCTTT	CASSFGSRGRNTEAFF
TRBD2	TRBV5-1	TRBJ2-1	few	TGCGCCAGCAGCTGGGCCGGGACTAGCGGATTAAATGAGCAGTTCTTC	CASSWAGTSGLNEQFF
.	TRBV20-1	TRBJ2-3	many	TGCAGTGCTCTTGGGGACTCTATCACAGATACGCAGTATTTT	CSALGDSITDTQYF
TRBD1	TRBV5-6	TRBJ1-3	few	TGTGCCAGCGGACAGGGGGCTGGAAACACCATATATTTT	CASGQGAGNTIYF
TRBD2	TRBV7-2	TRBJ2-7	few	TGTGCCAGCAGCTTAGCCCCAGCGGGAGAGGGATACGAGCAGTACTTC	CASSLAPAGEGYEQYF
TRBD1	TRBV20-1	TRBJ2-1	few	TGCAGTGCTAGGGACGGACAGGGCTCCTACAATGAGCAGTTCTTC	CSARDGQGSYNEQFF
TRBD2	TRBV12-3/TRBV12-4	TRBJ2-3	few	TGTGCCAGCAGTTTAGTTTACGGGAGGAGCGATACGCAGTATTTT	CASSLVYGRSDTQYF
.	TRBV18	TRBJ2-3	few	TGTGCCAGCTCACTACAGGGTGGAGATACGCAGTATTTT	CASSLQGGDTQYF
.	TRBV5-5	TRBJ2-5	many	TGTGCCAGCAGCTTGCCTCAAGGGTCGCAAGAGACCCAGTACTTC	CASSLPQGSQETQYF
.	TRBV20-1	TRBJ2-7	.	TGCAGTGCTAGAGCCGCGGACAGAGAGGGGCCCTACGAGCAGTACTTC	CSARAADREGPYEQYF
.	TRBV14	TRBJ2-7	many	TGTGCCAGCAGCCAAGTAGATACTTCCGAGCAGTACTTC	CASSQVDTSEQYF
TRBD1	TRBV5-5	TRBJ1-1	few	TGTGCCAGCAGCTTCTACAGTAGACAGGGGGCCACTGAAGCTTTCTTT	CASSFYSRQGATEAFF
.	TRBV27	TRBJ2-7	many	TGTGCCAGCAGTTTAGCGCCGGGACAAGCCTACGAGCAGTACTTC	CASSLAPGQAYEQYF
TRBD1	TRBV3-1	TRBJ1-2	many	TGTGCCAGCAGCCAAGGACAGGGGGATTATGGCTACACCTTC	CASSQGQGDYGYTF
TRBD1	TRBV20-1	TRBJ1-4	many	TGCAGTGCTAGAGCTTTCGGACAGGAAGCAACTAATGAAAAACTGTTTTTT	CSARAFGQEATNEKLFF
.	TRBV20-1	TRBJ1-2	.	TGCAGTGCTAGAGTTCTCTATGGCTACACCTTC	CSARVLYGYTF
.	TRBV7-7	TRBJ1-5	many	TGTGCTAGCAGCGCGGACCCCAATCAGCCCCAGCATTTT	CASSADPNQPQHF
TRBD1	TRBV4-1	TRBJ2-3	.	TGCGCCAGCAGCCACGGGACAGCTTACAGCACAGATACGCAGTATTTT	CASSHGTAYSTDTQYF
TRBD2	TRBV7-8	TRBJ2-7	many	TGTGCCAGCAGCGGGACTAGCGGGACGACCACCTACGAGCAGTACTTC	CASSGTSGTTTYEQYF
.	TRBV4-2	TRBJ1-1	.	TGTGCCAGCAGCCAAGTTTCAGGGGAAGGGAACGAAGCTTTCTTT	CASSQVSGEGNEAFF
.	TRBV5-1	TRBJ2-3	many	TGCGCCAGCAGCTATACGCAGTATTTT	CASSYTQYF
TRBD1	TRBV10-2	TRBJ1-3	many	TGCGCCAGCGGCAGGGGGATCTCTGGAAACACCATATATTTT	CASGRGISGNTIYF
TRBD1	TRBV7-2	TRBJ2-3	few	TGTGCCAGCAGCTTAGACGGGACAGGGATATTGGATACGCAGTATTTT	CASSLDGTGILDTQYF